Described below is a single T cell receptor beta chain sequence and its context. Its antigen remains unknown. A much larger clone differs from this one at a single base, so this may be a read error. One entry per CDR3 protein results from TCRdb running MiXCR on the reads. Among 650,000 to 900,000 distinct CDR3 sequences listed, 29% were seen once. This sample was included in a study of T cell repertoires in cytomegalovirus infection. As for the study in general: Shared public TCR beta signatures pointed to both CMV infection and a matching HLA type. Study outcomes and limitations: Dominant in the ex vivo response were TCR beta clonotypes restricted by HLA-C and specific for CMV.

The receptor was derived from a human donor in good health (CMV status not recorded). Some clones in this sample may be carry-over from other donors' samples. The sample consisted of cultured CD8+ T cells from PBMCs, taken from culture after CMV antigen stimulation.

The DNA of the CDR3 is TGTGCCAGCAGCCCGCGGGGCGGACAAAAGACCCAGTACTTC. This codes for CASSPRGGQKTQYF. The V gene is TRBV11-2, the J gene TRBJ2-5, with D maybe TRBD2 (6 bases). V was trimmed by 5 bases and J by 6 bases, leaving 16 bases between them. The CDR3 covers 14 residues. Per germline, CDR1 SGHAT and CDR2 FQNNGV.